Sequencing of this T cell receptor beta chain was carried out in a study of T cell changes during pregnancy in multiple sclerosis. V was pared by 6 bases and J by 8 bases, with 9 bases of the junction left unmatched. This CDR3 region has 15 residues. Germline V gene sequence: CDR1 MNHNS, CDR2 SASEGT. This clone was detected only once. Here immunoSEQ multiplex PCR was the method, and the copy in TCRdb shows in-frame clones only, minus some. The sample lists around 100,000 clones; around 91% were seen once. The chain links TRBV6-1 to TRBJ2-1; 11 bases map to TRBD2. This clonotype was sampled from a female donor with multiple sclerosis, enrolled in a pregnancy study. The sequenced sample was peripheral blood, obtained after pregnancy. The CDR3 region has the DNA TGTGCCAGCAGCCCTACTAGCGGGGGATGGGATGAGCAGTTCTTC. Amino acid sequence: CASSPTSGGWDEQFF.